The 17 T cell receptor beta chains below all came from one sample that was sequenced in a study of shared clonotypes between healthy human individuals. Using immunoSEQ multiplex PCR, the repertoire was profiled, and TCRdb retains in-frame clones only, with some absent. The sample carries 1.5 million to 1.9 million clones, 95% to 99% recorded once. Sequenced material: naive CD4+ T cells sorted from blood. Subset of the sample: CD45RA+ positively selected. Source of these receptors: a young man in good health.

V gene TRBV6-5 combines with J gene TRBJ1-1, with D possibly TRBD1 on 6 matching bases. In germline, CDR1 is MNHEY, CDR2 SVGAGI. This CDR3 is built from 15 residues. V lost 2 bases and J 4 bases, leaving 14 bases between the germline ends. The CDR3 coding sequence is TGTGCCAGCAGTTACCGAAGAGGGGGGATCACTGAAGCTTTCTTT. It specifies CASSYRRGGITEAFF.

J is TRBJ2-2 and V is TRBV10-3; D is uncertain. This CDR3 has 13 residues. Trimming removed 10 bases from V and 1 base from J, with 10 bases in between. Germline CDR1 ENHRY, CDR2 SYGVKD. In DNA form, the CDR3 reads TGTGCCACCGCGACGGGGAACACCGGGGAGCTGTTTTTT. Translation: CATATGNTGELFF.

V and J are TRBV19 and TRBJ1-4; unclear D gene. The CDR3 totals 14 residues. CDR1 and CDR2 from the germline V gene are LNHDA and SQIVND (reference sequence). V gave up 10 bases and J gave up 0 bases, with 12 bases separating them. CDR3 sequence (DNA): TGTGCCACCCCCTTTGGGACAACTAATGAAAAACTGTTTTTT. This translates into CATPFGTTNEKLFF.

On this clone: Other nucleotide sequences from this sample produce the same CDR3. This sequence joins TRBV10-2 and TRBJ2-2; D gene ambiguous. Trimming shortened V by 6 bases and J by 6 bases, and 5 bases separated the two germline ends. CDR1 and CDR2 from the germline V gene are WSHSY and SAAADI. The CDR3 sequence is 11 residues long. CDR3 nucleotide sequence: TGCGCCAGCAGCGTCGCCGGGGAGCTGTTTTTT. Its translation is CASSVAGELFF.

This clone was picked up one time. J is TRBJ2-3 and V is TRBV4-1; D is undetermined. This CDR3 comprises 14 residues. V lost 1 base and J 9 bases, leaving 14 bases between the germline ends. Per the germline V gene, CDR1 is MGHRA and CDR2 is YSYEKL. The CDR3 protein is CASSQVIGPSTQYF. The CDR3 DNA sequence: TGCGCCAGCAGCCAAGTGATCGGACCTTCAACGCAGTATTTT.

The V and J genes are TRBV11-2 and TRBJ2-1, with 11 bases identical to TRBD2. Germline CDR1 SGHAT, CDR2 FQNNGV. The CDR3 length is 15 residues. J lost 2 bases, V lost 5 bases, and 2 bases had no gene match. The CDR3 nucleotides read TGTGCCAGCAGCACGGGACTAGCGGCCTACAATGAGCAGTTCTTC. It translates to CASSTGLAAYNEQFF. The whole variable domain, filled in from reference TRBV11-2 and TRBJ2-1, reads EAGVAQSPRYKIIEKRQSVAFWCNPISGHATLYWYQQILGQGPKLLIQFQNNGVVDDSQLPKDRFSAERLKGVDSTLKIQPAKLEDSAVYLCASSTGLAAYNEQFFGPGTRLTVL.

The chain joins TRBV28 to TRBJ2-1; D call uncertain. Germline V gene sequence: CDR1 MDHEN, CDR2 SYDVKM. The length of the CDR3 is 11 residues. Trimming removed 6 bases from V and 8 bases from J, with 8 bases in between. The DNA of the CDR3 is TGTGCCAGCAGCCATAAATATGAGCAGTTCTTC. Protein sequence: CASSHKYEQFF.

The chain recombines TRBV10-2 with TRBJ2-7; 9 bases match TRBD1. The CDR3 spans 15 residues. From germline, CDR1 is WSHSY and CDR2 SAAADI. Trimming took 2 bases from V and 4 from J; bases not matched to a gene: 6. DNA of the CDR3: TGCGCCAGCAGTGAGAAGGGACAGGGCTCTTACGAGCAGTACTTC. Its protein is CASSEKGQGSYEQYF.

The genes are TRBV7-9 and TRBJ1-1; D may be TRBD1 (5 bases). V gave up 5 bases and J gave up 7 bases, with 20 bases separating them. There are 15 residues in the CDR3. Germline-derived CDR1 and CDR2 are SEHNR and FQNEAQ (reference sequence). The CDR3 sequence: CASSIKLTQGSEAFF. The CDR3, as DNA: TGTGCCAGCAGCATTAAATTGACCCAGGGAAGTGAAGCTTTCTTT.

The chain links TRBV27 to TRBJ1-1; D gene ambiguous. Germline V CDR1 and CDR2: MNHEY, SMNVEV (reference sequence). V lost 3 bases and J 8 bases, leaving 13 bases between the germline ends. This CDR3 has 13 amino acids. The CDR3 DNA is TGTGCCAGCAGTTTTAGTATAGGCCAGGAAGCTTTCTTT. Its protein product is CASSFSIGQEAFF.

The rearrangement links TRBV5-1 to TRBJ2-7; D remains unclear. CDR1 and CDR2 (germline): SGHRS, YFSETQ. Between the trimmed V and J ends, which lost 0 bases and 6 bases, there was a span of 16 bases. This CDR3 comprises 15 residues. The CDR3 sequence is CASSLVMGYQAEQYF. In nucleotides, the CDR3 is TGCGCCAGCAGCTTGGTAATGGGCTATCAGGCCGAGCAGTACTTC.

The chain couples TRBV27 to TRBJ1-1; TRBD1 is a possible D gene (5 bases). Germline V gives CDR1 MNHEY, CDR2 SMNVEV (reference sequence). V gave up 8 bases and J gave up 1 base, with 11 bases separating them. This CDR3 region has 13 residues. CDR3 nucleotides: TGTGCCAGCCAGGGTATCGGGAACACTGAAGCTTTCTTT. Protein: CASQGIGNTEAFF.

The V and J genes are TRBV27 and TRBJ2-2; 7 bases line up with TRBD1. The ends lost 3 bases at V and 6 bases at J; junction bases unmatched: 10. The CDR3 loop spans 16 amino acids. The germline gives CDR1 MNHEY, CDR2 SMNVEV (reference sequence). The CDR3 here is CASSFRTGLHPGELFF. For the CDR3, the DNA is TGTGCCAGCAGTTTCAGGACAGGTCTTCATCCCGGGGAGCTGTTTTTT.

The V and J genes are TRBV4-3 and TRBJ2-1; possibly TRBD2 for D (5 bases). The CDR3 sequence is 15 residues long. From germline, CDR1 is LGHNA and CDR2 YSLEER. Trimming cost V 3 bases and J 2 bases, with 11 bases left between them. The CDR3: CASSHTAGTYNEQFF. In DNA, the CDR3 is TGCGCCAGCAGCCACACTGCGGGTACCTACAATGAGCAGTTCTTC.

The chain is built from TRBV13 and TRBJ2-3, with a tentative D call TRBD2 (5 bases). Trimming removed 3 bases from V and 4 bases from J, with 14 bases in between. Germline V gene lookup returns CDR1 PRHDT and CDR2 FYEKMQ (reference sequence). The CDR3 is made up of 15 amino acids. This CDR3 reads CASSLGAVIADTQYF. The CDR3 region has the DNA TGTGCCAGCAGCTTGGGAGCAGTGATCGCAGATACGCAGTATTTT.

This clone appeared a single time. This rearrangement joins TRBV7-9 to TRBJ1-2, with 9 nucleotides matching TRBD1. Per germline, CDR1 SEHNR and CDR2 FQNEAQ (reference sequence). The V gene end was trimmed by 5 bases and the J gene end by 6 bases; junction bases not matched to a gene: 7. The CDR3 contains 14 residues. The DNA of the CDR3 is TGTGCCAGCAGCAAAAGGGACAGGGTAGATGGCTACACCTTC. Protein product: CASSKRDRVDGYTF.

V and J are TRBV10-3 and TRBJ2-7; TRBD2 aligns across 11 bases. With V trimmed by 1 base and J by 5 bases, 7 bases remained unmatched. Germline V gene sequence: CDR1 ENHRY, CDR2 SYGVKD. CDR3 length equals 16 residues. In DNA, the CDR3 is TGTGCCATCAGTGAGTTCCTAGCGGGAGGATCCAACGAGCAGTACTTC. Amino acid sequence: CAISEFLAGGSNEQYF.